This T cell receptor beta chain was sequenced during a study of T cell changes during pregnancy in multiple sclerosis (dated by TCRdb to between 2018 and 2020). Study-level background: Changes in the T cell repertoire over the course of pregnancy were examined in this study in women with multiple sclerosis.

Library method: the immunoSEQ multiplex PCR assay. Held by TCRdb, this immuneACCESS table contains in-frame sequences only and omits some clones. Under half of the omission traces to an unresolved V gene where checked; the cause of the rest is unknown. For this sample there are tens of thousands of clones; 88% appear just once. The ten largest clones capture under 0.75% of the sample. Comments on this clone: Its antigen is currently not known. No base-level quality is on record; no much larger clone is a single base apart.

The specimen was CD4+ T cells from peripheral blood mononuclear cells, collected in the first trimester of pregnancy. This receptor was taken from a female donor with multiple sclerosis, enrolled in a pregnancy study.

CDR3 sequence: CASSLRDREGEKLFF. The bases read TGTGCCAGCAGCTTACGGGACAGGGAGGGCGAAAAACTGTTTTTT. The sequence joins TRBV7-9 to TRBJ1-4; TRBD1 matches 9 bases in the middle. The CDR3 runs 15 residues from the cysteine to the phenylalanine. Only the CDR3 portion is preserved as DNA: 45 bases, with reading frame beginning at the first base. For CDR1 and CDR2, the germline V gene (reference sequence) lists SEHNR and FQNEAQ. Clipping removes 2 bases from V and 8 bases from J, with 6 as the unmatched junction base count.